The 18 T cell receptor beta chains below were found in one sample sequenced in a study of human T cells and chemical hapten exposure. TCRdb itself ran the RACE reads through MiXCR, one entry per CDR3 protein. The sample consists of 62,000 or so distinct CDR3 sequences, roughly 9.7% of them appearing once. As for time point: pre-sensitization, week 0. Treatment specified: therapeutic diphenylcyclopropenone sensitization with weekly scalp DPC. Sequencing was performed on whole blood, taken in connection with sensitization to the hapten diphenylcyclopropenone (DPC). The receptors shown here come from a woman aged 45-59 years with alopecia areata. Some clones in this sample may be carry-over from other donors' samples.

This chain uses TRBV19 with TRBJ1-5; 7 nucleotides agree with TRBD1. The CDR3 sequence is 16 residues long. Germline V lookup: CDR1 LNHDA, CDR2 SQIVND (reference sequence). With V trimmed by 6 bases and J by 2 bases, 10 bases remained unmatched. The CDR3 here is CASSPRTGMGNQPQHF. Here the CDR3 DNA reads TGTGCCAGTAGCCCGAGGACAGGCATGGGCAATCAGCCCCAGCATTTT.

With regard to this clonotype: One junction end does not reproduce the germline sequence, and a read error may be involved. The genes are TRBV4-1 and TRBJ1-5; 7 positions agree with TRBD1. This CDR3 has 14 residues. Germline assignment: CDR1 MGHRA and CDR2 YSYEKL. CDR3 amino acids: CASSRTGVNRPQHF. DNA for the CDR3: TGCGCCAGCAGCCGCACAGGGGTCAATCGGCCCCAGCATTTT.

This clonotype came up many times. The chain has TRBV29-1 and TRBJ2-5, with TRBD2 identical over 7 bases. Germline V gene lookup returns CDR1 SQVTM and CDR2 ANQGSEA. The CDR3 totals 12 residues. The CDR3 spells CNRCGSQETQYF. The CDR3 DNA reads TGCAACCGTTGCGGGAGTCAAGAGACCCAGTACTTC.

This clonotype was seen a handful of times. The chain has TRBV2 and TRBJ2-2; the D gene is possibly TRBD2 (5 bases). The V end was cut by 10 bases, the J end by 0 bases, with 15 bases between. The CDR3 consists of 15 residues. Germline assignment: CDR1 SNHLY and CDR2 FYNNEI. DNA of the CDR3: TGTGCCACCGACCCGCGGGCCACGAACACCGGGGAGCTGTTTTTT. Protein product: CATDPRATNTGELFF.

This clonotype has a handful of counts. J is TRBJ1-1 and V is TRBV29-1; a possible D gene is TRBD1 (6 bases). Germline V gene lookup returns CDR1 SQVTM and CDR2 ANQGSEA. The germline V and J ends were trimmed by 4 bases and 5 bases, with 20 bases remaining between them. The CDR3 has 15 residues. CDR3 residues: CSVVSRGSSRTEAFF. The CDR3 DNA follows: TGCAGCGTTGTCAGCAGGGGAAGTTCGAGGACTGAAGCTTTCTTT.

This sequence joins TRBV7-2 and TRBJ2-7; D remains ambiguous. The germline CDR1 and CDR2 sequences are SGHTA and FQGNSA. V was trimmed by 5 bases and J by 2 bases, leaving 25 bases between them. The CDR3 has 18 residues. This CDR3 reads CASSGGLAMEIATYEQYF. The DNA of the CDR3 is TGTGCCAGCAGCGGCGGCCTCGCCATGGAAATAGCAACCTACGAGCAGTACTTC.

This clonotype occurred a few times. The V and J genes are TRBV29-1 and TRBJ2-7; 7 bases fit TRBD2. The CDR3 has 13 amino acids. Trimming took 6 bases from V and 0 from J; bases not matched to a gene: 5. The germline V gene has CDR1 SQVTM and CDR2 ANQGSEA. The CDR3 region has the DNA TGCAGCGTAGGCGGGGGTAACTCCTACGAGCAGTACTTC. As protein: CSVGGGNSYEQYF.

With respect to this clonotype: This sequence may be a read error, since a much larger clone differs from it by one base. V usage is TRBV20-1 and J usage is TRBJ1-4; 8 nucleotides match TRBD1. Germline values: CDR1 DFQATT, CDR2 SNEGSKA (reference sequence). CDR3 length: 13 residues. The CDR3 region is CIAKQGANEKLFF. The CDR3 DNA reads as TGCATTGCTAAACAGGGGGCTAATGAAAAACTGTTTTTT.

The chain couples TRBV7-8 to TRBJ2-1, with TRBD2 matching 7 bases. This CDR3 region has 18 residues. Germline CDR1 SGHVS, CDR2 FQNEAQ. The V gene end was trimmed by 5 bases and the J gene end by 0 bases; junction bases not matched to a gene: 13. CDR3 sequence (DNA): TGTGCCAGCAGCCTCGAGGGGCGGGGGAGGAGCTCCTACAATGAGCAGTTCTTC. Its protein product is CASSLEGRGRSSYNEQFF.

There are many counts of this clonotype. Here the CDR3 reads CASSLSGGTGELFF. Here the CDR3 DNA reads TGTGCCAGCAGTTTATCGGGGGGCACCGGGGAGCTGTTTTTT. The V call is TRBV12-3 or TRBV12-4, the J call TRBJ2-2; 7 nucleotides line up with TRBD2. J was trimmed by 4 bases and V by 2 bases; bases with no gene match: 1. The CDR3 totals 14 residues.

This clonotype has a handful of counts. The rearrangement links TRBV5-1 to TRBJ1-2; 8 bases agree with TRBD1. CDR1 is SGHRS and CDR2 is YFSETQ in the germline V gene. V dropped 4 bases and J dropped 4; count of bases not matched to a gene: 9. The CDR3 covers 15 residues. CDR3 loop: CASSIQGARTYGYTF. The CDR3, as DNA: TGCGCCAGCAGCATCCAGGGGGCCCGAACCTATGGCTACACCTTC.

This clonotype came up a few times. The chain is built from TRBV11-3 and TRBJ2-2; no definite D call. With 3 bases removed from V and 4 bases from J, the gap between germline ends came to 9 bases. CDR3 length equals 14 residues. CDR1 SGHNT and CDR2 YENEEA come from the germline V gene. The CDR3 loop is CASSLWSGTGELFF. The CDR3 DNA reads TGTGCCAGCAGCTTGTGGTCCGGCACCGGGGAGCTGTTTTTT.

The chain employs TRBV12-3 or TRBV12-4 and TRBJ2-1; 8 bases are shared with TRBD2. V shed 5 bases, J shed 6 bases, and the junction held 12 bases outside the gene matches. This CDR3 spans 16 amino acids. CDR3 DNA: TGTGCCAGCAGTCCTACCCTAGGGGCGGGAGGCAATGAGCAGTTCTTC. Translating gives CASSPTLGAGGNEQFF.

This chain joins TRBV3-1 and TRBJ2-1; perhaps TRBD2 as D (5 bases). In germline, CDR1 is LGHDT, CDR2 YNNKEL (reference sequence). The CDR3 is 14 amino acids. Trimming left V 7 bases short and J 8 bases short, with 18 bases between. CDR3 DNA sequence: TGTGCCAGCACCTTGAGCGGCGGAGTTTATGAGCAGTTCTTC. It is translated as CASTLSGGVYEQFF.

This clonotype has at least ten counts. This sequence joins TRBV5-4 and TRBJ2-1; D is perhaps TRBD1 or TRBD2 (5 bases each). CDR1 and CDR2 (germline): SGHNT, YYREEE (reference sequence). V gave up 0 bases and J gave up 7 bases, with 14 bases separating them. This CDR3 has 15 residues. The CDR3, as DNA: TGTGCCAGCAGCTTGGCCGGGACGCCTTGGAATGAGCAGTTCTTC. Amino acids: CASSLAGTPWNEQFF. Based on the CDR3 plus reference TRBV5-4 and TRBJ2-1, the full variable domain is ETGVTQSPTHLIKTRGQQVTLRCSSQSGHNTVSWYQQALGQGPQFIFQYYREEENGRGNFPPRFSGLQFPNYSSELNVNALELDDSALYLCASSLAGTPWNEQFFGPGTRLTVL.

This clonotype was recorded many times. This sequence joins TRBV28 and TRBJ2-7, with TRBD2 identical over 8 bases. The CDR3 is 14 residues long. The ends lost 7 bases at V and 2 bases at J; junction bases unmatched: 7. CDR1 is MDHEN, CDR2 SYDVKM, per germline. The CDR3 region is CASTPGGAPYEQYF. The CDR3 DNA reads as TGTGCCAGCACTCCGGGGGGGGCCCCCTACGAGCAGTACTTC.

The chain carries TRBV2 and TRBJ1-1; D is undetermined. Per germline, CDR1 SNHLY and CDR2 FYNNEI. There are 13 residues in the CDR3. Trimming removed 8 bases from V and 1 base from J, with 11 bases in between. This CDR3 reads CASSKEGNTEAFF. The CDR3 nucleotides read TGTGCCAGCTCTAAGGAGGGGAACACTGAAGCTTTCTTT.

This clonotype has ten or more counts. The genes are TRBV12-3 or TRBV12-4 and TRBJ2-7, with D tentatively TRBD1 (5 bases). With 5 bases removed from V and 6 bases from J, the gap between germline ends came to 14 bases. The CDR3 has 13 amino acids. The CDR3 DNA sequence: TGTGCCAGCAGTAACTTGGGGCTTGGCGAGCAGTACTTC. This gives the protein CASSNLGLGEQYF.